These 30 T cell receptor beta chains were all obtained from the same sample, sequenced in a study of cytomegalovirus exposure and HLA in healthy donors. The study ran its PCR with 60 Vbeta and 13 Jbeta primers. Sequenced by immunoSEQ multiplex PCR; TCRdb stores in-frame clones only, minus some. The sample carries approximately 150,000 clones, around 65% recorded once. Specimen: PBMCs. These TCRs come from a middle-aged woman in good health and CMV-seropositive.

This clone has at least ten counts. This chain connects TRBV18 to TRBJ1-1; no definite D call. The V gene's germline CDR1 is KGHSH and CDR2 LQKENI. Trimming removed 5 bases from V and 8 bases from J, with 12 bases in between. This CDR3 is built from 12 residues. The chain's CDR3 is CASSSLSTEAFF. Written as DNA, the CDR3 is TGTGCCAGCTCATCTTTGTCGACAGAAGCTTTCTTT.

This clone has only a few counts. The J gene is TRBJ2-1, the V gene TRBV6-6; tentative D call: TRBD2 (6 bases). The V gene lost 6 bases and the J gene lost 7 bases, with 22 bases spanning the gap. Germline V CDR1 and CDR2: MNHNY, SVGAGI (reference sequence). CDR3 size: 16 residues. CDR3 coding DNA: TGTGCCAGCAGCCTACCTTCTAATCCCGGAGGGAATGAGCAGTTCTTC. It specifies CASSLPSNPGGNEQFF.

The V call is TRBV7-2, the J call TRBJ2-1; TRBD2 aligns across 11 bases. This CDR3 has 15 residues. Germline CDR1 SGHTA, CDR2 FQGNSA. The V segment lost 5 bases and the J segment 5 bases; nucleotides outside the gene matches: 5. CDR3 sequence (DNA): TGTGCCAGCAGCCTACCTAGCGGGGGGCACAATGAGCAGTTCTTC. Protein sequence: CASSLPSGGHNEQFF.

The table lists this clone with a few counts. The chain couples TRBV18 to TRBJ2-3; 9 bases align to TRBD1. V shed 5 bases, J shed 1 base, and the junction held 4 bases outside the gene matches. The germline gives CDR1 KGHSH, CDR2 LQKENI. The CDR3 totals 15 residues. The CDR3 DNA reads as TGTGCCAGCTCAACCTGGGACAGGGGCACAGATACGCAGTATTTT. This encodes CASSTWDRGTDTQYF.

In regard to this clone: Compared with germline, one end of the junction differs, possibly owing to a read error. The chain joins TRBV7-9 to TRBJ1-1, with D possibly being TRBD1 (6 bases). This CDR3 has 12 amino acids. Germline V CDR1 and CDR2: SEHNR, FQNEAQ (reference sequence). CDR3 sequence: CSSTEGVGQAFF. Here the CDR3 DNA reads TGTTCCAGCACCGAGGGGGTGGGTCAGGCTTTCTTT. Complete variable domain (other parts from reference TRBV7-9 and TRBJ1-1): DTGVSQNPRHKITKRGQNVTFRCDPISEHNRLYWYRQTLGQGPEFLTYFQNEAQLEKSRLLSDRFSAERPKGSFSTLEIQRTEQGDSAMYLCSSTEGVGQAFFGQGTRLTVV.

The chain combines TRBV10-3 with TRBJ1-5, with TRBD1 as a possible D gene (5 bases). The CDR3 contains 13 residues. V was shortened by 8 bases and J by 7 bases, with 15 bases between the two germline ends. From germline, CDR1 is ENHRY and CDR2 SYGVKD. The CDR3 spells CAISSEGVQPQHF. CDR3 in DNA: TGTGCCATCTCATCCGAAGGGGTACAGCCCCAGCATTTT.

This sequence joins TRBV21-1 and TRBJ2-7; TRBD1 reflects the table's D call only, with no check against the DNA. TRBV21-1 is a documented pseudogene. This CDR3 has 14 residues. DNA for the CDR3: TGTGCCAGCAGCAAACACGGCAGGGGGCGCGAGCAGTACTTC. Translated, it gives CASSKHGRGREQYF.

This clone was detected a few times. The chain recombines TRBV5-4 with TRBJ2-3; 10 bases are a match to TRBD2. Germline loops: CDR1 SGHNT, CDR2 YYREEE (reference sequence). CDR3 length: 16 residues. Unmatched junction bases numbered 4, after V lost 3 bases and J lost 0 bases. In nucleotides, the CDR3 is TGTGCCAGCAGCTATAGCGGGGGGTCTAGCACAGATACGCAGTATTTT. Its protein is CASSYSGGSSTDTQYF.

This clone was counted only a few times. This chain connects TRBV7-8 to TRBJ1-1; TRBD1 matches at 10 bases. The germline CDR1 and CDR2 sequences are SGHVS and FQNEAQ. This CDR3 is 14 amino acids long. Trimming at V came to 4 bases and at J to 5 bases, leaving 4 bases not matched to a gene. The DNA of the CDR3 is TGTGCCAGCAGCTCCAGGACAGGGGGGACTGAAGCTTTCTTT. Translated: CASSSRTGGTEAFF.

This rearrangement joins TRBV7-8 to TRBJ1-2; D remains unclear. Germline CDR1 is SGHVS and CDR2 is FQNEAQ. The CDR3 length is 14 residues. Trimming left V 5 bases short and J 1 base short, with 11 bases between. The CDR3 bases are TGTGCCAGCAGCCCCGGTGAGGTTAACTATGGCTACACCTTC. Protein sequence: CASSPGEVNYGYTF.

In its sample, this clone was seen a few times. The chain uses TRBV7-2 and TRBJ2-3, with 12 bases lining up with TRBD2. Germline V gene sequence: CDR1 SGHTA, CDR2 FQGNSA. V dropped 5 bases and J dropped 2; count of bases not matched to a gene: 8. This CDR3 region has 17 residues. The CDR3 nucleotides read TGTGCCAGCAGCCGGACTAGCGGGGTTGGCATCACAGATACGCAGTATTTT. Encoded protein: CASSRTSGVGITDTQYF.

The J gene is TRBJ1-1, the V gene TRBV7-3; D not certain. The germline V and J ends were trimmed by 5 bases and 1 base, with 8 bases remaining between them. The V gene's germline CDR1 is SGHTA and CDR2 FQGTGA. The CDR3 spans 13 residues. The CDR3 sequence: CASSQTGNTEAFF. The CDR3 DNA follows: TGTGCCAGCAGCCAAACCGGGAACACTGAAGCTTTCTTT.

The chain is built from TRBV29-1 and TRBJ2-7, with a tentative D call TRBD1 (5 bases). The CDR3 totals 15 residues. Germline-derived CDR1 and CDR2 are SQVTM and ANQGSEA. Between the trimmed V and J ends, which lost 2 bases and 2 bases, there was a span of 16 bases. CDR3 bases: TGCAGCGTTGAAACTTCGGCAGGGATCCCCTACGAGCAGTACTTC. Translated, it gives CSVETSAGIPYEQYF.

The gene calls are TRBV9 and TRBJ2-5; 7 bases line up with TRBD2. Germline V gene sequence: CDR1 SGDLS, CDR2 YYNGEE. This CDR3 comprises 13 residues. V was clipped by 4 bases and J by 5 bases; unmatched bases: 5. The CDR3 nucleotides are TGTGCCAGCAGCACAGGACTAGTGGAGACCCAGTACTTC. It is translated as CASSTGLVETQYF. Supplemented by reference TRBV9 and TRBJ2-5, the full variable domain reads DSGVTQTPKHLITATGQRVTLRCSPRSGDLSVYWYQQSLDQGLQFLIQYYNGEERAKGNILERFSAQQFPDLHSELNLSSLELGDSALYFCASSTGLVETQYFGPGTRLLVL.

The chain combines TRBV18 with TRBJ2-5; 8 nucleotides align to TRBD1. The last part of the DNA fits TRBJ2-7 better; the J call may be wrong. Germline V gene lookup returns CDR1 KGHSH and CDR2 LQKENI. This CDR3 contains 17 residues. CDR3 loop: CASSPAGTGRLGDEQYF. CDR3 bases: TGTGCCAGCTCACCAGCAGGGACAGGACGTTTGGGGGACGAGCAGTACTTC.

The rearrangement joins TRBV5-4 to TRBJ2-3; perhaps TRBD1 as D (6 bases). Germline lookup yields CDR1 SGHNT and CDR2 YYREEE (reference sequence). This CDR3 has 16 residues. V was trimmed by 0 bases and J by 4 bases, leaving 15 bases between them. In DNA form, the CDR3 reads TGTGCCAGCAGCTTGGGCACAGGGAGAGGGCCAGATACGCAGTATTTT. Translating gives CASSLGTGRGPDTQYF.

The chain employs TRBV19 and TRBJ1-1; tentative D call: TRBD1 (5 bases). The CDR3 has 13 residues. CDR1 is LNHDA, CDR2 SQIVND, per germline (reference sequence). Trimming removed 2 bases from V and 8 bases from J, with 12 bases in between. CDR3 nucleotides: TGTGCCAGTAGTATACAGGGCTCTTTAGAAGCTTTCTTT. Translation: CASSIQGSLEAFF.

This clone was detected a few times. The chain combines TRBV25-1 with TRBJ2-7; D is possibly TRBD2 (5 bases). Trimming pared 6 bases from V and 6 bases from J, leaving 15 bases between. The CDR3 has 13 residues. Germline loops: CDR1 MGHDK, CDR2 SYGVNS. CDR3: CASSVDSLVEQYF. The CDR3 region has the DNA TGTGCCAGCAGCGTGGACTCTCTTGTCGAGCAGTACTTC.

This chain links TRBV7-8 with TRBJ1-2, with D maybe TRBD1 (5 bases). Germline assignment: CDR1 SGHVS and CDR2 FQNEAQ. CDR3 length: 14 amino acids. Trimming removed 0 bases at V and 8 bases at J, with 13 bases between. This chain's CDR3 is CASSLAFVGGGYTF. The CDR3 nucleotides read TGTGCCAGCAGCTTAGCGTTCGTCGGGGGAGGCTACACCTTC.

CDR3 in amino acids: CALGQEGQEAFF. CDR3 bases: TGTGCCCTGGGGCAGGAGGGACAGGAAGCTTTCTTT. V is TRBV28 and J is TRBJ1-1; 7 positions match TRBD1. Germline CDR1 and CDR2: MDHEN and SYDVKM. CDR3 length equals 12 residues. The trim removed 11 bases at V and 8 bases at J, leaving 11 bases unmatched.

This clone was counted only a few times. V usage is TRBV6-1 and J usage is TRBJ2-2; 8 nucleotides line up with TRBD2. The CDR3 totals 18 residues. Germline V lookup: CDR1 MNHNS, CDR2 SASEGT. The V and J ends lost 2 bases and 3 bases, in that order; junction bases with no gene match: 11. This chain's CDR3 is CASSEKTGGPMDTGELFF. Here the CDR3 DNA reads TGTGCCAGCAGTGAAAAAACGGGAGGGCCGATGGACACCGGGGAGCTGTTTTTT.

The V gene is TRBV28, the J gene TRBJ1-5; D call uncertain. The CDR3 loop spans 17 amino acids. Germline V gene sequence: CDR1 MDHEN, CDR2 SYDVKM. Deletions cut 5 bases from V and 2 bases from J, with 19 bases between. The chain's CDR3 is CASSPDPGLAGNQPQHF. The CDR3 bases are TGTGCCAGCAGTCCCGATCCGGGTCTAGCGGGCAATCAGCCCCAGCATTTT.

The CDR3 region is CASSSLQGNQETQYF. In nucleotides, the CDR3 is TGTGCCAGCAGCTCCTTACAGGGGAATCAAGAGACCCAGTACTTC. The chain couples TRBV5-4 to TRBJ2-5; 7 bases agree with TRBD1. The J segment lost 2 bases and the V segment lost 3 bases, leaving 7 bases of the junction unmatched. Looked up from germline, CDR1 is SGHNT and CDR2 is YYREEE (reference sequence). The CDR3 contains 15 residues.

V usage is TRBV11-2 and J usage is TRBJ2-5; 8 bases map to TRBD1. Germline V gene sequence: CDR1 SGHAT, CDR2 FQNNGV. V was clipped by 3 bases and J by 5 bases; unmatched bases: 5. This CDR3 is 14 amino acids long. The CDR3 DNA reads TGTGCCAGCAGCTTCACAGGGGGTTGGGAGACCCAGTACTTC. Residues: CASSFTGGWETQYF. The whole variable domain, filled in from reference TRBV11-2 and TRBJ2-5, reads EAGVAQSPRYKIIEKRQSVAFWCNPISGHATLYWYQQILGQGPKLLIQFQNNGVVDDSQLPKDRFSAERLKGVDSTLKIQPAKLEDSAVYLCASSFTGGWETQYFGPGTRLLVL.

V usage is TRBV28 and J usage is TRBJ2-7; TRBD1 matches at 8 bases. Germline V gene lookup returns CDR1 MDHEN and CDR2 SYDVKM. The CDR3 runs to 14 residues. The J segment lost 5 bases and the V segment lost 6 bases, leaving 9 bases of the junction unmatched. In nucleotides, the CDR3 is TGTGCCAGCAGGACAGGGGCTGAAAGGGACGAGCAGTACTTC. It encodes CASRTGAERDEQYF.

Only a few counts were recorded for this clone. CDR3 sequence: CASSPYGTRYPNEQFF. Written as DNA, the CDR3 is TGTGCCAGCTCACCATACGGGACTAGATATCCAAATGAGCAGTTCTTC. The chain combines TRBV18 with TRBJ2-1, with 8 bases matching TRBD2. CDR3 length equals 16 residues. Germline V gene sequence: CDR1 KGHSH, CDR2 LQKENI. V dropped 2 bases and J dropped 7; count of bases not matched to a gene: 10. Combining the CDR3 with reference TRBV18 and TRBJ2-1 gives the whole variable domain NAGVMQNPRHLVRRRGQEARLRCSPMKGHSHVYWYRQLPEEGLKFMVYLQKENIIDESGMPKERFSAEFPKEGPSILRIQQVVRGDSAAYFCASSPYGTRYPNEQFFGPGTRLTVL.

This chain links TRBV2 with TRBJ2-7, with 9 bases matching TRBD1. With 7 bases clipped from V and 1 base from J, the junction kept 5 bases outside the gene matches. Germline V gene data show CDR1 as SNHLY and CDR2 as FYNNEI. CDR3 length equals 14 residues. DNA for the CDR3: TGTGCCAGCATCCGGGACAGGGAGTCCTACGAGCAGTACTTC. Translated, it gives CASIRDRESYEQYF.

This chain links TRBV7-2 with TRBJ2-3; the D is unclear. Germline values: CDR1 SGHTA, CDR2 FQGNSA. V was clipped by 3 bases and J by 2 bases, with 15 bases between them. The CDR3 loop spans 16 amino acids. Here the CDR3 reads CASSFFAAVDTDTQYF. The CDR3 bases are TGTGCCAGCAGCTTTTTCGCCGCTGTAGACACAGATACGCAGTATTTT.

The rearrangement joins TRBV5-6 to TRBJ2-5, with D uncertain. The V end was cut by 3 bases, the J end by 5 bases, with 8 bases between. Germline CDR1 is SGHDT and CDR2 is YYEEEE. This CDR3 region has 12 residues. The CDR3 loop reads CASSSVFETQYF. The CDR3 DNA follows: TGTGCCAGCAGCTCAGTTTTTGAGACCCAGTACTTC.

V and J are TRBV19 and TRBJ2-1; a weak D match, TRBD2 (6 bases). Germline CDR1 is LNHDA and CDR2 is SQIVND (reference sequence). The length of the CDR3 is 12 residues. Between the trimmed V and J ends, which lost 6 bases and 8 bases, there was a span of 11 bases. The CDR3, as DNA: TGTGCCAGTAGCCGGAGGGATCATGAGCAGTTCTTC. This codes for CASSRRDHEQFF.